This T cell receptor (beta chain) was recovered during a study of T-cell memory formation after mild COVID-19. Study as a whole: Clusters of TCRs were largely donor specific.

With 3 bases removed from V and 1 base from J, the gap between germline ends came to 22 bases. The CDR3 length is 19 residues. CDR1 is MRHNA and CDR2 is SNTAGT in the germline V gene. Barcoded TCR alpha and TCR beta cDNA libraries with UMIs came from 5'RACE using constant-segment primers. MiXCR, applied by TCRdb to the 5' RACE reads, yields one record per CDR3 protein. The data show some 110,000 distinct CDR3 sequences, 17% seen once. The gene calls are TRBV6-4 and TRBJ2-1, with D tentatively TRBD1 (6 bases). The sample comprised PBMCs or a T cell subset sorted from them (not recorded which). The TCR originated in an adult woman who had mild COVID-19 (a few samples of this study predate the infection). Cell type and time point are not known. The CDR3 region has the DNA TGTGCCAGCAGTGATCTCCCCAGGGGAGCCGTCGCTTCCTACAATGAGCAGTTCTTC. Translating gives CASSDLPRGAVASYNEQFF.